This T cell receptor beta chain was recorded in a study of T-cell memory formation after mild COVID-19. Study at large: There were largely donor-specific TCR clusters. Broader study findings: Still unconfirmed is whether the second-wave clones peaking on day 37 recognized SARS-CoV-2. Pre-infection memory held some responding clones, suggesting pre-existing cross-reactive T cells responded. CD4+ contracting clones were mainly CM and EM; CD8+ ones, EMRA.

J lost 4 bases, V lost 7 bases, and 5 bases had no gene match. The CDR3 totals 14 residues. Germline values: CDR1 MNHNS, CDR2 SASEGT. As regards this clonotype: Its antigen is not known.

TCRdb passed the 5' RACE reads through MiXCR, listing each CDR3 protein once. This table has about 470,000 distinct CDR3 sequences, 25% appearing once. V is TRBV6-1 and J is TRBJ2-2; 8 bases are a match to TRBD2. The material sequenced was PBMCs or a T cell subset sorted from them (not recorded which). The TCR comes from an adult woman who had mild COVID-19 (a few samples of this study predate the infection). Cell type and time point are not known. The CDR3 region is CASTAGVITGELFF. CDR3 in DNA: TGTGCCAGCACAGCGGGGGTGATCACCGGGGAGCTGTTTTTT.